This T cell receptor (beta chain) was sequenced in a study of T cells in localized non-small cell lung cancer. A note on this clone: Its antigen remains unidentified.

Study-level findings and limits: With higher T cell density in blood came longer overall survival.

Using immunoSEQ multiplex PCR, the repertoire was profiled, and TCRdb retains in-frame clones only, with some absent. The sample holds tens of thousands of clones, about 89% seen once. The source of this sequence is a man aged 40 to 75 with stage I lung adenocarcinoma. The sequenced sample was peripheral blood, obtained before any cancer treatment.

CDR3 amino acids: CASSQAGLAGFYNEQFF. Written as DNA, the CDR3 is TGTGCCAGCAGCCAAGCTGGACTAGCGGGATTCTACAATGAGCAGTTCTTC. The V gene is TRBV7-2, the J gene TRBJ2-1, with 12 bases fitting TRBD2. This CDR3 is 17 amino acids long. Germline CDR1 reads SGHTA; CDR2 reads FQGNSA. V was clipped by 5 bases and J by 3 bases; unmatched bases: 8. The full variable domain, in which reference TRBV7-2 and TRBJ2-1 provide the parts outside the CDR3, is GAGVSQSPSNKVTEKGKDVELRCDPISGHTALYWYRQSLGQGLEFLIYFQGNSAPDKSGLPSDRFSAERTGGSVSTLTIQRTQQEDSAVYLCASSQAGLAGFYNEQFFGPGTRLTVL.